The TCR beta chain described here comes from a study of T cells in Graves' hyperthyroidism and ophthalmopathy. TCR beta CDR3 regions were amplified from RNA transcripts. First-round RT-PCR targeting the TCR CDR3 was performed with the HTBI primer set. TCRdb reanalysed the multiplex PCR reads using MiXCR and keeps one entry per CDR3 protein. Seen here are about 500,000 distinct CDR3 sequences, 46% observed once, and the top ten hold 44%. Germline V gives CDR1 SQVTM, CDR2 ANQGSEA. V was clipped by 2 bases and J by 2 bases, with 3 bases between them. The CDR3 spans 11 residues. This clonotype was counted many times.

Input material: peripheral blood or thyroid tissue (not recorded which). This sequence was found in an adult woman with Graves' disease, either hyperthyroidism or ophthalmopathy (not recorded which). This chain uses TRBV29-1 with TRBJ1-2; no clear D gene. In DNA form, the CDR3 reads TGCAGCGTTGAAATCAACTATGGCTACACCTTC. Translating it yields CSVEINYGYTF.